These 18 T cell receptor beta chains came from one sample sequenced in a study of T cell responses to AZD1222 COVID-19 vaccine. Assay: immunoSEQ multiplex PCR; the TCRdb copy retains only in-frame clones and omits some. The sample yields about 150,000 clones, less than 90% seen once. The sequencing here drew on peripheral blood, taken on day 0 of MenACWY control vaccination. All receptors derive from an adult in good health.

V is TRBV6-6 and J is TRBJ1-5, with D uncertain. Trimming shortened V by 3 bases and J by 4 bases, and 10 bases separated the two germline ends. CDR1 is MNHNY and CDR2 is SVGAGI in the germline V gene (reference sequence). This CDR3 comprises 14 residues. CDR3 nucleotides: TGTGCCAGCAGTTATCGGGCCTTAAATCAGCCCCAGCATTTT. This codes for CASSYRALNQPQHF.

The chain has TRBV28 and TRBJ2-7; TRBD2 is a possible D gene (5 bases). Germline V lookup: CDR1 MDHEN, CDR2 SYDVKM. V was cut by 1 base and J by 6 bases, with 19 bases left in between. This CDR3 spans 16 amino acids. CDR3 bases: TGTGCCAGCAGTTTATTGCTGGGAGTCCCAGGTCGCGAGCAGTACTTC. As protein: CASSLLLGVPGREQYF.

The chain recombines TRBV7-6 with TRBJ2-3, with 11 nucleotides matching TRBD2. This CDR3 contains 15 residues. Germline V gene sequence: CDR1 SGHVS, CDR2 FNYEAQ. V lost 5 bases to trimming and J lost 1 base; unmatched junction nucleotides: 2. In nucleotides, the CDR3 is TGTGCCAGCAGCACACTAGCGGGGGGCACAGATACGCAGTATTTT. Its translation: CASSTLAGGTDTQYF. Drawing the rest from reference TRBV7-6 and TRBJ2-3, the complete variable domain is GAGVSQSPRYKVTKRGQDVALRCDPISGHVSLYWYRQALGQGPEFLTYFNYEAQQDKSGLPNDRFSAERPEGSISTLTIQRTEQRDSAMYRCASSTLAGGTDTQYFGPGTRLTVL.

The CDR3 region has the DNA TGTGCCAGCACCCCAGGTCCGCGTAACTATGGCTACACCTTC. Protein: CASTPGPRNYGYTF. This chain joins TRBV6-6 and TRBJ1-2; D is unresolved. The CDR3 extends over 14 amino acids. Germline V lookup: CDR1 MNHNY, CDR2 SVGAGI (reference sequence). V lost 7 bases and J 1 base, leaving 13 bases between the germline ends.

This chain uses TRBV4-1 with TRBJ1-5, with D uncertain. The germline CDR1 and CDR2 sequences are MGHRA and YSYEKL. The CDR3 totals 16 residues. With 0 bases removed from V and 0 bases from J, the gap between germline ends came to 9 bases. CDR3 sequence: CASSQDFGSSNQPQHF. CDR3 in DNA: TGCGCCAGCAGCCAAGATTTCGGCAGTAGCAATCAGCCCCAGCATTTT.

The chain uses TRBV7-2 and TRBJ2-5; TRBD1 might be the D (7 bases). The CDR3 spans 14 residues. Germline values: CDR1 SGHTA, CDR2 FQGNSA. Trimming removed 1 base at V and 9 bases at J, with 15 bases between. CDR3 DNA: TGTGCCAGCAGCTTAGAGGAGGGGGCAGGGTCCCAGTACTTC. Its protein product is CASSLEEGAGSQYF.

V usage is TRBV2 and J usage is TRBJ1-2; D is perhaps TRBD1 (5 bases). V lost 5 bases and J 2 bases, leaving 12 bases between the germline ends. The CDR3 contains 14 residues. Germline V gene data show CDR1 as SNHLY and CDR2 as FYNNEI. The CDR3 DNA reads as TGTGCCAGCAGTCTTGATGGGGCCAACTATGGCTACACCTTC. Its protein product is CASSLDGANYGYTF.

For the CDR3, the DNA is TGTGCCAGCAGCTTATGGGTGAACACTGAAGCTTTCTTT. Protein sequence: CASSLWVNTEAFF. This sequence joins TRBV13 and TRBJ1-1, with D hard to call. CDR1 is PRHDT, CDR2 FYEKMQ, per germline (reference sequence). Trimming shortened V by 2 bases and J by 0 bases, and 4 bases separated the two germline ends. The CDR3 contains 13 residues.

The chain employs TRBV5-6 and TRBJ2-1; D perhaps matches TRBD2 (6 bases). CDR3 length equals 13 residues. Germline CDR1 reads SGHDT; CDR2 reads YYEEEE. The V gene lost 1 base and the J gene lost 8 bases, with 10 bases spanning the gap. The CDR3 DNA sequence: TGTGCCAGCAGCTTGAGTCCGGGGGATGAGCAGTTCTTC. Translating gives CASSLSPGDEQFF.

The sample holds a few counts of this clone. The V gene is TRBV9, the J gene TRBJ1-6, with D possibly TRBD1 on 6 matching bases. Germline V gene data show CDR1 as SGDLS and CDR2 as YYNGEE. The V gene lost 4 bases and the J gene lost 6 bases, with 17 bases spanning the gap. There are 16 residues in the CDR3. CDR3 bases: TGTGCCAGCAGCCCCCCGACAGGTGGGAGTAATTCACCCCTCCACTTT. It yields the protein CASSPPTGGSNSPLHF.

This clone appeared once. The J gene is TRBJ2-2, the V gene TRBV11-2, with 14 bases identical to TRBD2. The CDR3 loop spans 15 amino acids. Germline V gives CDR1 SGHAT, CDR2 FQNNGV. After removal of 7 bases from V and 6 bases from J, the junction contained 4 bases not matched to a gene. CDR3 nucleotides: TGTGCCAGCACCCGGGGACTAGCGGGAGCCGGGGAGCTGTTTTTT. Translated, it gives CASTRGLAGAGELFF.

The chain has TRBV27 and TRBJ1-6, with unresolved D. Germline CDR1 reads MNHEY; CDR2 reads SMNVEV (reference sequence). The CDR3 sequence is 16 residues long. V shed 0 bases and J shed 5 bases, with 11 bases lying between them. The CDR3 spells CASSLSIAANNSPLHF. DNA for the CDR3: TGTGCCAGCAGTTTATCGATCGCAGCCAATAATTCACCCCTCCACTTT.

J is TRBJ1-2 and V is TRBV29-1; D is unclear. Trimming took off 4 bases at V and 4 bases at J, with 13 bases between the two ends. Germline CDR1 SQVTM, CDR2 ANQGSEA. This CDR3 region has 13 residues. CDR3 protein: CSVVEGQLYGYTF. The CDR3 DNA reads TGCAGCGTTGTCGAGGGTCAGCTCTATGGCTACACCTTC.

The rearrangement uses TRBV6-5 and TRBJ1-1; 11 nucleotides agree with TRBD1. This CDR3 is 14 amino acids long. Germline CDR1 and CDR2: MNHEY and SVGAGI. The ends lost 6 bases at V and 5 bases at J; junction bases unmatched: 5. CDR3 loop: CASSLGQGVTEAFF. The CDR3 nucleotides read TGTGCCAGCAGCCTGGGACAGGGGGTGACTGAAGCTTTCTTT.

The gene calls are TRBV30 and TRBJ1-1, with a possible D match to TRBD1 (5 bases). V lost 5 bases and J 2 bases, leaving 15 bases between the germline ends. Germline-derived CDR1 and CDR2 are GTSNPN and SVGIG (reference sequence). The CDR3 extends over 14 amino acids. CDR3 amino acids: CAWHPGHFNTEAFF. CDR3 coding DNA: TGTGCCTGGCACCCGGGGCACTTTAACACTGAAGCTTTCTTT.

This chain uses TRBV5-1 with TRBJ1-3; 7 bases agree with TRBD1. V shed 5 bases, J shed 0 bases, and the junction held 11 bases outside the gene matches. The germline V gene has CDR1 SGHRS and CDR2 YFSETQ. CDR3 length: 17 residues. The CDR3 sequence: CASSMWEDRISGNTIYF. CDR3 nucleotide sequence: TGCGCCAGCAGTATGTGGGAGGACAGGATCTCTGGAAACACCATATATTTT.

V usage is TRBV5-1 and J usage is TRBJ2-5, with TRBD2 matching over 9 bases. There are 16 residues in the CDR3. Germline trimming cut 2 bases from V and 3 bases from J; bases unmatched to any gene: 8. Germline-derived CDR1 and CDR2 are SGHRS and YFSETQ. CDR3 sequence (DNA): TGCGCCAGCAGCTTATTTTTGGCTAGCGGGGAAGAGACCCAGTACTTC. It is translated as CASSLFLASGEETQYF.

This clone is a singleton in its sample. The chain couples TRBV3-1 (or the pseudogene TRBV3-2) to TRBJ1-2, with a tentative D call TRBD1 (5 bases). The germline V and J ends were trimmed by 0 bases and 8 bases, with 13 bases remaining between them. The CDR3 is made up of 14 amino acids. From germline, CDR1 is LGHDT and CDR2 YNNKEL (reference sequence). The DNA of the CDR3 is TGTGCCAGCAGCCAAGATCCGGGGACGTTAGGCTACACCTTC. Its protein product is CASSQDPGTLGYTF.